This T cell receptor (beta chain) is from a study of OX40 agonist ivuxolimab in advanced cancers. Background on the whole study: Ivuxolimab was a fully human IgG2 agonistic monoclonal antibody targeting the costimulatory receptor OX40 (CD134). Intravenous ivuxolimab was administered to patients every 2 weeks at six dose levels: 0.01, 0.1, 0.3, 1.5, 3 and 10 mg/kg. Of the roughly 50 dose-escalation patients, hepatocellular carcinoma was present in some 19, melanoma in about 15, renal cell carcinoma in 9 and head and neck cancer in 9. A male proportion of about 79% and a mean age of around 60 years, ranging from roughly 20 to 80, were recorded for the dose-escalation cohort. Patients were allowed to have had prior anti-PD-1, anti-PD-L1 or anti-CTLA-4 therapy, and 40% of the dose-escalation patients had been treated with checkpoint inhibitors. Partial responses were achieved by three dose-escalation patients, of whom one had hepatocellular carcinoma and two had cutaneous melanoma. The purpose of peripheral TCRbeta sequencing was to test whether ivuxolimab changed TCR sequence diversity and led to clonal T-cell expansion. The monotherapy dose-escalation portion (N ≈ 57 patients) of the phase I ivuxolimab trial is reported in the paper.

Including cysteine and phenylalanine, the CDR3 has 16 amino acids. The CDR3 DNA has 48 bases and is translated from base 1. V is pruned by 5 bases and J by 0 bases, leaving 11 bases of the junction without a gene match. The germline V gene (reference sequence) sets CDR1 to GTSNPN and CDR2 to SVGIG. For sequencing of the TCRbeta CDR3 region, genomic DNA was extracted from the sorted cells. The immunoSEQ Assay was used to sequence the TCRbeta CDR3 regions. TCRdb carries this immuneACCESS record with in-frame sequences only. Its versions omit some clonotypes, under half of them owing to an unresolved V gene in the studies checked, with the rest unexplained. The table for this sample lists approximately 79,000 clones; 85% of them were counted only once. The top ten constitute approximately 3.1% of the sample. Overall results and qualifications from the work: In the 0.1-3.0 mg/kg groups, partial responders had among the lowest normalized peripheral clonal expansion, particularly in CD8+ T cells. After ivuxolimab, CD8+ T cells had more expanded clones than CD4+ T cells on average. The antigen specificity of the peripheral T cells that underwent clonal expansion was not determined. At doses of 0.1 to 3.0 mg/kg, clonal expansion of both CD4+ and CD8+ blood T cells was observed from baseline to week 6. Low levels of normalized T-cell clonal expansion were also seen in some nonresponding patients.

The trial excluded patients who had a history of autoimmune disease or who were on systemic immunosuppression. Peripheral blood for TCR sequencing was drawn from every dose cohort at baseline, at cycle 4 day 1 and at cycle 7 day 1. Samples came from an open-label, multicenter, first-in-human phase I dose-escalation trial of ivuxolimab. Adults with locally advanced or metastatic head and neck squamous cell, hepatocellular, melanoma or renal cell carcinoma were enrolled in the trial. Before TCR sequencing, CD4+ T cells and CD8+ T cells from peripheral blood were sorted into separate populations. The table lists this clone with a count of one. The antigen it recognizes is unknown. No per-base quality is available; no much larger clone lies one base away.

This chain is built from TRBV30 and TRBJ1-1; a stretch of 8 junction bases matches TRBD1. The source was CD4+ or CD8+ T cells sorted from blood, collected in a trial of the OX40 agonist ivuxolimab. The clonotype was recovered from an adult with an advanced solid tumor such as melanoma, head and neck, liver or kidney cancer. The CDR3 region has the sequence CAWEHETGGLNTEAFF. The sequence in DNA is TGTGCCTGGGAGCACGAAACAGGGGGGTTGAACACTGAAGCTTTCTTT.